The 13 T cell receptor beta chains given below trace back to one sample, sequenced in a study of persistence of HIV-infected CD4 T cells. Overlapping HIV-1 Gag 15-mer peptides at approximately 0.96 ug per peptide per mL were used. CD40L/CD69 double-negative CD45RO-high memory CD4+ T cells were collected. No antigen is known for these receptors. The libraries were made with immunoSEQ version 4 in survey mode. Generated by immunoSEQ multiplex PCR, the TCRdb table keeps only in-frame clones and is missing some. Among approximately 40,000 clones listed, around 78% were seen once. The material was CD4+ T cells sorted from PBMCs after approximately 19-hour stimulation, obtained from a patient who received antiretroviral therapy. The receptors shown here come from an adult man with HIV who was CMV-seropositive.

The CDR3 here is CSASIDRGNYGYTF. The CDR3 DNA follows: TGCAGTGCTAGTATTGACAGGGGGAACTATGGCTACACCTTC. The chain uses TRBV20-1 and TRBJ1-2, with 9 bases fitting TRBD1. Germline V gene sequence: CDR1 DFQATT, CDR2 SNEGSKA (reference sequence). The CDR3 loop spans 14 amino acids. The trim removed 3 bases at V and 2 bases at J, leaving 4 bases unmatched.

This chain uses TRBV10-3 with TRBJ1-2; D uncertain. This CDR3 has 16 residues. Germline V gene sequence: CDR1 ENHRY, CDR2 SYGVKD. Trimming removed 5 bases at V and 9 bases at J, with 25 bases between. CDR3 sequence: CAISFRNSGVPPSYTF. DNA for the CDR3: TGTGCCATCAGTTTTCGTAATTCGGGAGTCCCGCCAAGCTACACCTTC.

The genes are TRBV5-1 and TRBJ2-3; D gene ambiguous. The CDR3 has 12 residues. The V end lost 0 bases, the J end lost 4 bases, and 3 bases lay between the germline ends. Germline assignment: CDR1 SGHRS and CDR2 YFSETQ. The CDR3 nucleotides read TGCGCCAGCAGCTTGGGCTCAGATACGCAGTATTTT. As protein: CASSLGSDTQYF.

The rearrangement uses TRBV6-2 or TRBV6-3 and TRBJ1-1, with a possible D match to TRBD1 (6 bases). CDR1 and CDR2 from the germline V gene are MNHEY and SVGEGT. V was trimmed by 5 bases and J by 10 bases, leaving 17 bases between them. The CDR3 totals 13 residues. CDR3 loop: CASSKGQGYRAFF. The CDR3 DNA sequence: TGTGCCAGCAGTAAGGGACAAGGGTATCGAGCTTTCTTT.

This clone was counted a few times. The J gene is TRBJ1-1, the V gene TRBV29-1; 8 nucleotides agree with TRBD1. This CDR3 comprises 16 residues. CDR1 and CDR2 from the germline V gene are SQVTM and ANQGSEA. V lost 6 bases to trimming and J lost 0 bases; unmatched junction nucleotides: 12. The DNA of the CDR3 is TGCAGCGTCGCGAGGGGATCGACAGGGGTGAACACTGAAGCTTTCTTT. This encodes CSVARGSTGVNTEAFF. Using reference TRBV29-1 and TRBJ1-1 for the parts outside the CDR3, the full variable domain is SAVISQKPSRDICQRGTSLTIQCQVDSQVTMMFWYRQQPGQSLTLIATANQGSEATYESGFVIDKFPISRPNLTFSTLTVSNMSPEDSSIYLCSVARGSTGVNTEAFFGQGTRLTVV.

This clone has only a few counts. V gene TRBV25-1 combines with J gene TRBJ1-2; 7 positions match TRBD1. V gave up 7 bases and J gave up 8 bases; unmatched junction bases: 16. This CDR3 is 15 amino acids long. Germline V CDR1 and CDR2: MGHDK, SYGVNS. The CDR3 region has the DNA TGTGCCAGCACTGGGCTGCGACAGGGAGTGGGGGGCTACACCTTC. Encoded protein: CASTGLRQGVGGYTF.

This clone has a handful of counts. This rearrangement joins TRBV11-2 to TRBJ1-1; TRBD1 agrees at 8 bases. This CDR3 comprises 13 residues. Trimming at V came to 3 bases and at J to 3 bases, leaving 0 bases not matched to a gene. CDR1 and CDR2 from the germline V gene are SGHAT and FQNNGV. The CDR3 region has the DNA TGTGCCAGCAGCTTGACAGGGGACACTGAAGCTTTCTTT. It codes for CASSLTGDTEAFF.

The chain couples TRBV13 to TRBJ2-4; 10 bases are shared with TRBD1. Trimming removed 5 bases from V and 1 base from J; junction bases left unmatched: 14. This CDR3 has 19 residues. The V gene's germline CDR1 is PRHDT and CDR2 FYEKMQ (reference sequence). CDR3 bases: TGTGCCAGCAGCCAGGACGGGACAGGGGCCGTACTGGCCAAAAACATTCAGTACTTC. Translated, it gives CASSQDGTGAVLAKNIQYF.

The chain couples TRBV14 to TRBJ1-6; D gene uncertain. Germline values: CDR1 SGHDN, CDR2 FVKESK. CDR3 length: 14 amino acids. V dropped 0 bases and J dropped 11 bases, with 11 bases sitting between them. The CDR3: CASSQEYAETPLHF. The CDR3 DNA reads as TGTGCCAGCAGCCAAGAATACGCTGAGACACCCCTCCACTTT.

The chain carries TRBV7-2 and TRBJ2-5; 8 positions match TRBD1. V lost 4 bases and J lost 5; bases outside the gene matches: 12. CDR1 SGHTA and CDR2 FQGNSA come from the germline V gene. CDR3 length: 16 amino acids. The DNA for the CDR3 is TGTGCCAGCAGCTCTCTTGGGGACAGGATCAGGGAGACCCAGTACTTC. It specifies CASSSLGDRIRETQYF.

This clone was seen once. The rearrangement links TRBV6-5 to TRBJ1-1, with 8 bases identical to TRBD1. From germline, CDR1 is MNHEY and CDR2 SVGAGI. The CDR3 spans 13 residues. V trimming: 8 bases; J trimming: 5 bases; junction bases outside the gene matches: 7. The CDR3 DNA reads TGTGCCAGCGGACAGGGCGGTAATACTGAAGCTTTCTTT. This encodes CASGQGGNTEAFF.

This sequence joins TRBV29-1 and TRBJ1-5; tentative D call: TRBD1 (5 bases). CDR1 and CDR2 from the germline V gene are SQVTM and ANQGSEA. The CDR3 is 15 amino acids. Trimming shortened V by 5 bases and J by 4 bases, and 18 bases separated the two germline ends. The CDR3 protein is CSVTVGRGGNQPQHF. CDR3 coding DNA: TGCAGCGTTACTGTGGGACGGGGTGGAAATCAGCCCCAGCATTTT.

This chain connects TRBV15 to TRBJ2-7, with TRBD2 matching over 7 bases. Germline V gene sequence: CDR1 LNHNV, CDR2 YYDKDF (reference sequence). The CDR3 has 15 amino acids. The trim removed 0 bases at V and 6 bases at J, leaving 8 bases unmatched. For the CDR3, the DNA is TGTGCCACCAGCAGAGATATGAGCGGGATAGGCGAGCAGTACTTC. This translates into CATSRDMSGIGEQYF. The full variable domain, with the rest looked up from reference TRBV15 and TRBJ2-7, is DAMVIQNPRYQVTQFGKPVTLSCSQTLNHNVMYWYQQKSSQAPKLLFHYYDKDFNNEADTPDNFQSRRPNTSFCFLDIRSPGLGDTAMYLCATSRDMSGIGEQYFGPGTRLTVT.